The rows below give T cell receptor beta chains drawn from one sample of a study of beta chain features in type 1 diabetes. Produced via immunoSEQ multiplex PCR; TCRdb's table is partial and in-frame only. The data show 600,000 to 750,000 clones, around 12% seen once. The sample was naive CD4+ T cells from blood. These TCRs come from a man aged 30-40 years with type 1 diabetes. The CDR3 runs from the conserved cysteine through the conserved F or W. Fields, in order: V gene, J gene, D gene, clone size, CDR3 DNA, CDR3 protein. D genes are given only for firm matches. For some rows the clone size is stated as once, few or many, or as a class when expanded; others skip it.

TRBV7-2	TRBJ2-5	-	few	TGTGCCAGCAGCTTGGGGGGACAGACCCAGTACTTC	CASSLGGQTQYF
TRBV5-4	TRBJ2-5	-	-	TGTGCCAGCAGCTTGGTTAGCAGGGAAGAGACCCAGTACTTC	CASSLVSREETQYF
TRBV9	TRBJ1-2	-	-	TGTGCCAGCAGCGTAGGCCACGGAGCTAACTATGGCTACACCTTC	CASSVGHGANYGYTF
TRBV7-2	TRBJ2-1	TRBD2	-	TGTGCCAGCAGCGGTAGCGGGGGGGCCTACAATGAGCAGTTCTTC	CASSGSGGAYNEQFF
TRBV11-3	TRBJ2-2	-	-	TGTGCCAGCAGCTTAGTGTCAGGGACCACCGGGGAGCTGTTTTTT	CASSLVSGTTGELFF
TRBV2	TRBJ2-3	TRBD2	-	TGTGCCAGCAGTGATGGGCTAGCGGGGGGCACAGATACGCAGTATTTT	CASSDGLAGGTDTQYF
TRBV5-1	TRBJ2-7	-	-	TGCGCCAGCAGCTTGGAGGAAGAGCAGTACTTC	CASSLEEEQYF
TRBV6-6	TRBJ1-5	-	-	TGTGCCAGCAGAAGAGGGGTACAAAGGAGCAATCAGCCCCAGCATTTT	CASRRGVQRSNQPQHF
TRBV7-2	TRBJ2-7	-	few	TGTGCCAGCAGCTTATACGGCCAGGGAGGCGAGCAGTACTTC	CASSLYGQGGEQYF
TRBV6-5	TRBJ1-1	-	few	TGTGCCAGCAGTTACGACTTCCCAAACACTGAAGCTTTCTTT	CASSYDFPNTEAFF
TRBV14	TRBJ2-3	-	-	TGTGCCAGCTCCCGGGAGATCACAGATACGCAGTATTTT	CASSREITDTQYF
TRBV5-1	TRBJ2-5	-	few	TGCGCCAGCACGTCTCCGGGACACAGACCACGGACCCAGTACTTC	CASTSPGHRPRTQYF
TRBV5-4	TRBJ2-4	TRBD1	-	TGTGCCAGCAGCTTGCAGGGGGCAGCCAAAAACATTCAGTACTTC	CASSLQGAAKNIQYF
TRBV19	TRBJ2-7	TRBD2	few	TGTGCCAGTAGGCCGACTAGCGGGGTTAACACAGAAACATACGAGCAGTACTTC	CASRPTSGVNTETYEQYF
TRBV11-2	TRBJ2-7	-	few	TGTGCCAGCAGCTCATCGGACACGCGCTCCTACGAGCAGTACTTC	CASSSSDTRSYEQYF
TRBV25-1	TRBJ1-1	TRBD1	few	TGTGCCAGCAGTGGACAGGGGGACCCTGAAGCTTTCTTT	CASSGQGDPEAFF
TRBV7-9	TRBJ2-2	-	few	TGTGCCAGCATCCGGACAGCGAACACCGGGGAGCTGTTTTTT	CASIRTANTGELFF
TRBV2	TRBJ1-2	-	-	TGTGCCAGCAGTGAAAATCGGACACCTTATGGCTACACCTTC	CASSENRTPYGYTF
TRBV28	TRBJ1-2	TRBD1	-	TGTGCCAGCAGTCGGAGTGACAGGGCGTATGGCTACACCTTC	CASSRSDRAYGYTF
TRBV11-2	TRBJ2-1	TRBD2	few	TGTGCCAGCAGCCCTACCTGGACTAGCGGGGGGGGCAATGAGCAGTTCTTC	CASSPTWTSGGGNEQFF
TRBV10-3	TRBJ2-7	-	-	TGTGCCACCGCCGAGAACTACGAGCAGTACTTC	CATAENYEQYF
TRBV30	TRBJ2-7	-	-	TGTGCCTGGAGTATCGTAGGGGCCGGCGAGCAGTACTTC	CAWSIVGAGEQYF
TRBV30	TRBJ2-1	-	few	TGTGCCTGGAGTGTTAGCGGCAATGAGCAGTTCTTC	CAWSVSGNEQFF
TRBV2	TRBJ1-3	-	few	TGTGCCAGCAGTGTTAAAACTGGAAACACCATATATTTT	CASSVKTGNTIYF
TRBV30	TRBJ1-5	-	-	TGTGCCTGGAGTGAGGGCCCGCAGCCCCAGCATTTT	CAWSEGPQPQHF
TRBV6-1	TRBJ1-2	TRBD1	few	TGTGCCAGCAGTGAAGGTACAGGGGATGGCTACACCTTC	CASSEGTGDGYTF
TRBV18	TRBJ2-1	-	few	TGTGCCAGCTCACCACCGGTAGTAACCAATGAGCAGTTCTTC	CASSPPVVTNEQFF
TRBV4-2	TRBJ1-2	-	-	TGTGCCAGCAGCCAAGATGAAGGACTTAACTATGGCTACACCTTC	CASSQDEGLNYGYTF
TRBV7-9	TRBJ1-2	-	few	TGTGCCAGCAGCAACCGGGGAGACTATGGCTACACCTTC	CASSNRGDYGYTF
TRBV4-2	TRBJ1-3	-	-	TGTGCCAGCAGCCAAGACCTAAACACCATATATTTT	CASSQDLNTIYF